What follows describes a single TCR beta chain. The antigen is not known. Sequencing was performed with immunoSEQ multiplex PCR; in TCRdb, only in-frame clones are kept and a portion is missing. The sample includes some 660,000 clones, around 73% of them seen just once. CDR1 and CDR2 from the germline V gene are SEHNR and FQNEAQ (reference sequence). V trimming: 2 bases; J trimming: 3 bases; junction bases outside the gene matches: 6. CDR3 size: 15 residues. The data originate from a study of shared clonotypes between healthy human individuals. Findings of the study overall: A few donors showed sharing of approximately 5% of naive CD4 clonotypes. In this cohort, only blood was sampled, and tissue repertoires likely differ. Depth was large, yet rarefaction showed that sorted-subset sequencing was incomplete.

Material: memory CD4+ T cells sorted from blood. Subset noted: CD45RA-negative fraction. The genes are TRBV7-9 and TRBJ1-2, with 7 bases that match TRBD1. The clonotype comes from a woman aged 25 to 39 in good health. The CDR3 DNA reads TGTGCCAGCAGCTTAATAGGAGGGGGCGACTATGGCTACACCTTC. This translates into CASSLIGGGDYGYTF.